This entry lists 32 T cell receptor beta chains sequenced from one sample in a study of vaccination and CD4 T cells after COVID-19 (dated by TCRdb to the early 2020s). The library was built by means of PCR. The sequencer listed for this sample is Illumina iSeq 100. TCR sequencing of DNA from cultured CD4+ T cells used the Oncomine TCR Beta short-read assay at the Johns Hopkins FTIC core. TCRdb applied fastp at Q25 and MiXCR to the public reads, then kept only in-frame beta chains. Every distinct CDR3 protein forms one entry, paired with its most common genes and DNA. The sample includes around 10,000 distinct CDR3 sequences, with roughly 30% observed a single time. 8.8% of the sample is held by the ten biggest clonotypes. Explained via the paper, the treatment or condition label denotes: approximately 11-day PBMC culture with coronavirus spike peptide pools or control peptides (ViraFEST assay). The antigens for these receptors are not known.

Sequencing was done on a sample of CD4+ T cells from blood, cultured in vitro. These receptors came from a human donor who had recovered from COVID-19.

J is TRBJ2-3 and V is TRBV20-1, with D tentatively TRBD1 (6 bases). This CDR3 comprises 16 residues. Trimming left V 5 bases short and J 4 bases short, with 22 bases between. CDR1 and CDR2 from the germline V gene are DFQATT and SNEGSKA (reference sequence). CDR3 nucleotides: TGCAGTGCTGCCCCCCTTCCCCGACAGGCGTCAGATACGCAGTATTTT. Translated, it gives CSAAPLPRQASDTQYF.

This clonotype was counted a few times. The chain combines TRBV7-8 with TRBJ2-7, with 8 bases identical to TRBD2. The CDR3 consists of 13 residues. J gave up 6 bases and V 6 bases, and 7 bases lay outside the gene matches. The V gene's germline CDR1 is SGHVS and CDR2 FQNEAQ. CDR3: CASRRGGSGEQYF. The CDR3 nucleotides are TGTGCCAGCAGACGCGGGGGGTCGGGCGAGCAGTACTTC.

The chain uses TRBV7-2 and TRBJ2-5; D is perhaps TRBD1 or TRBD2 (5 bases each). The CDR3 is 14 amino acids. V lost 5 bases, J lost 5 bases, and 15 bases lay in between. Germline assignment: CDR1 SGHTA and CDR2 FQGNSA. This CDR3 reads CASSKQRGVETQYF. CDR3 nucleotides: TGTGCCAGCAGCAAGCAGAGGGGTGTTGAGACCCAGTACTTC. Looking up the rest from reference TRBV7-2 and TRBJ2-5 gives the full variable domain: GAGVSQSPSNKVTEKGKDVELRCDPISGHTALYWYRQSLGQGLEFLIYFQGNSAPDKSGLPSDRFSAERTGGSVSTLTIQRTQQEDSAVYLCASSKQRGVETQYFGPGTRLLVL.

V gene TRBV6-2 or TRBV6-3 combines with J gene TRBJ2-7, with 7 bases aligning to TRBD1. This CDR3 spans 15 amino acids. Trimming at V came to 2 bases and at J to 5 bases, leaving 9 bases not matched to a gene. Germline lookup yields CDR1 MNHEY and CDR2 SVGEGT. CDR3 bases: TGTGCCAGCAGTTACGGTACAGGGGATCGTCACGAGCAGTACTTC. Translated: CASSYGTGDRHEQYF.

J is TRBJ1-1 and V is TRBV7-9, with D uncertain. The V end lost 1 base, the J end lost 1 base, and 4 bases lay between the germline ends. Germline loops: CDR1 SEHNR, CDR2 FQNEAQ (reference sequence). The CDR3 length is 13 residues. CDR3 coding DNA: TGTGCCAGCAGCTTAGAGGCGAACACTGAAGCTTTCTTT. This translates into CASSLEANTEAFF.

This clonotype was seen only a few times. V usage is TRBV7-9 and J usage is TRBJ2-6; a possible D gene is TRBD1 (6 bases). CDR1 and CDR2 from the germline V gene are SEHNR and FQNEAQ (reference sequence). This CDR3 has 16 amino acids. Trimming removed 10 bases from V and 0 bases from J, with 16 bases in between. CDR3 sequence (DNA): TGTGCCACCCTACGGGACACCTACTCTGGGGCCAACGTCCTGACTTTC. This gives the protein CATLRDTYSGANVLTF.

This clonotype was picked up a small number of times. The chain recombines TRBV20-1 with TRBJ2-1; D possibly uses TRBD1 or TRBD2 (5 bases each). V lost 7 bases, J lost 10 bases, and 11 bases lay in between. The germline V gene has CDR1 DFQATT and CDR2 SNEGSKA (reference sequence). This CDR3 has 10 residues. The CDR3 sequence: CSGGREEQFF. CDR3 DNA sequence: TGCAGTGGGGGACGGGAAGAGCAGTTCTTC.

The rearrangement uses TRBV5-1 and TRBJ2-1, with D possibly being TRBD2 (6 bases). The CDR3 sequence is 16 residues long. The germline gives CDR1 SGHRS, CDR2 YFSETQ. Trimming removed 0 bases at V and 0 bases at J, with 10 bases between. The CDR3 loop reads CASSLVGSGSYNEQFF. The CDR3, as DNA: TGCGCCAGCAGCTTGGTCGGTAGCGGCTCCTACAATGAGCAGTTCTTC.

The V and J genes are TRBV6-1 and TRBJ2-7; D gene uncertain. The CDR3 consists of 13 residues. Deletions cut 4 bases from V and 3 bases from J, with 10 bases between. The germline V gene encodes CDR1 MNHNS and CDR2 SASEGT. The CDR3 here is CASSVDRDYEQYF. In DNA, the CDR3 is TGTGCCAGCAGTGTCGATAGAGACTACGAGCAGTACTTC.

This chain uses TRBV2 with TRBJ2-3; D unclear. V was pared by 3 bases and J by 2 bases, with 12 bases between. CDR3 length: 15 amino acids. The germline gives CDR1 SNHLY, CDR2 FYNNEI. CDR3 amino acids: CASSDERPITDTQYF. As DNA, the CDR3 is TGTGCCAGCAGTGACGAGAGGCCCATCACAGATACGCAGTATTTT.

This clonotype was seen more than once but under ten times. The rearrangement links TRBV7-8 to TRBJ1-1, with TRBD1 identical over 8 bases. The CDR3 consists of 14 residues. Germline V gene lookup returns CDR1 SGHVS and CDR2 FQNEAQ. With 4 bases clipped from V and 4 bases from J, the junction kept 5 bases outside the gene matches. The CDR3, as DNA: TGTGCCAGCAGCTCGGGACAGGCGAGCACTGAAGCTTTCTTT. It codes for CASSSGQASTEAFF.

The rearrangement uses TRBV4-1 and TRBJ1-1, with TRBD1 matching over 8 bases. V was pared by 4 bases and J by 5 bases, with 6 bases of the junction left unmatched. CDR3 size: 14 residues. In germline, CDR1 is MGHRA, CDR2 YSYEKL. The CDR3 DNA reads TGCGCCAGCAGCCCCGGACAGGGTCTAACTGAAGCTTTCTTT. The encoded protein is CASSPGQGLTEAFF.

This clonotype was counted only a few times. The J gene is TRBJ2-5, the V gene TRBV4-2; D is possibly TRBD2 (7 bases). This CDR3 comprises 16 residues. Trimming shortened V by 4 bases and J by 5 bases, and 20 bases separated the two germline ends. Germline CDR1 is LGHNA and CDR2 is YNFKEQ. The CDR3 DNA is TGTGCCAGCAGCCGGAGTTTGGGGGGGGGCCTTGAGACCCAGTACTTC. Protein sequence: CASSRSLGGGLETQYF.

This clonotype was found a few times. This chain joins TRBV7-2 and TRBJ2-1; no firm D call. The ends were cut back, 1 base at V and 9 bases at J, with 10 bases in the middle. The CDR3 sequence is 13 residues long. Germline values: CDR1 SGHTA, CDR2 FQGNSA. CDR3 amino acids: CASSLGRWSEQFF. The CDR3 DNA reads as TGTGCCAGCAGCTTAGGTCGTTGGAGTGAGCAGTTCTTC.

Regarding this clonotype: A much larger clone is a single base away; this may be a read error. This CDR3 is missing its conserved last phenylalanine or tryptophan, likely due to a read error. The limits of the CDR3 on the DNA are not certain, so only TCRdb's listed CDR3 is given. This rearrangement joins TRBV21-1 to TRBJ1-6; the DNA was not compared with TRBD1, the D call given in the table. TRBV21-1 is flagged as a pseudogene. The length of the CDR3 is 15 amino acids, counting both ends. The CDR3 reads CASSNVRQANSPLHS.

This clonotype was seen only a few times. This rearrangement joins TRBV5-1 to TRBJ1-2, with D maybe TRBD1 (5 bases). The CDR3 totals 14 residues. V dropped 3 bases and J dropped 4 bases, with 13 bases sitting between them. Looked up from germline, CDR1 is SGHRS and CDR2 is YFSETQ. The DNA for the CDR3 is TGCGCCAGCAGCTCTTCGAGGGGCGCCTATGGCTACACCTTC. Encoded protein: CASSSSRGAYGYTF.

The chain joins TRBV6-4 to TRBJ2-5; 8 nucleotides align to TRBD2. Germline trimming cut 3 bases from V and 5 bases from J; bases unmatched to any gene: 11. The CDR3 has 16 residues. Germline-derived CDR1 and CDR2 are MRHNA and SNTAGT. The CDR3 loop is CASSEKAGGAGETQYF. DNA of the CDR3: TGTGCCAGCAGTGAGAAGGCGGGGGGTGCCGGTGAGACCCAGTACTTC.

The J gene is TRBJ1-6, the V gene TRBV5-5; a weak D match, TRBD1 (5 bases). The germline V and J ends were trimmed by 4 bases and 7 bases, with 12 bases remaining between them. The germline CDR1 and CDR2 sequences are SGHKS and YYEKEE (reference sequence). CDR3 length: 14 amino acids. The CDR3 here is CASSPGTINSPLHF. CDR3 DNA: TGTGCCAGCAGCCCTGGGACGATCAATTCACCCCTCCACTTT.

CDR3 sequence: CASSLNTNAPQHF. In nucleotides, the CDR3 is TGTGCCAGTAGTCTCAATACCAACGCTCCCCAGCATTTT. J is TRBJ1-5 and V is TRBV19; D is uncertain. V was shortened by 5 bases and J by 10 bases, with 15 bases between the two germline ends. Looked up from germline, CDR1 is LNHDA and CDR2 is SQIVND (reference sequence). The CDR3 sequence is 13 residues long.

The gene calls are TRBV10-3 and TRBJ2-1; 8 bases are a match to TRBD2. The V segment lost 5 bases and the J segment 4 bases; nucleotides outside the gene matches: 13. The germline V gene encodes CDR1 ENHRY and CDR2 SYGVKD. The CDR3 spans 17 residues. The chain's CDR3 is CAISPMTLRGAYNEQFF. The CDR3 region has the DNA TGTGCCATCAGTCCGATGACTTTGCGGGGGGCATACAATGAGCAGTTCTTC.

Only a few counts were recorded for this clonotype. The CDR3 is CSAVLAGEQYF. CDR3 DNA: TGCAGTGCGGTGCTAGCGGGGGAGCAGTACTTC. V is TRBV20-1 and J is TRBJ2-7, with 9 nucleotides matching TRBD2. The CDR3 consists of 11 residues. Germline CDR1 DFQATT, CDR2 SNEGSKA (reference sequence). The J segment lost 7 bases and the V segment lost 6 bases, leaving 4 bases of the junction unmatched.

This clonotype showed up just a few times. This chain joins TRBV11-3 and TRBJ2-1; 7 nucleotides line up with TRBD2. The CDR3 contains 13 residues. The J segment lost 9 bases and the V segment lost 1 base, leaving 3 bases of the junction unmatched. The V gene's germline CDR1 is SGHNT and CDR2 YENEEA. For the CDR3, the DNA is TGTGCCAGCAGCTTAGTACCTAGCGGTGAGCAGTTCTTC. Its translation is CASSLVPSGEQFF.

CDR3 nucleotides: TGTGCCAGCAGTCCCGGGACAGGGCTCGAGCAGTACTTC. Amino acid sequence: CASSPGTGLEQYF. V usage is TRBV27 and J usage is TRBJ2-7, with 9 bases fitting TRBD1. The CDR3 spans 13 residues. Germline CDR1 and CDR2: MNHEY and SMNVEV (reference sequence). With V trimmed by 5 bases and J by 6 bases, 5 bases remained unmatched.

CDR3 in DNA: TGCAGTGCTAGAGCCGTGGGGGTGGGCTTTGTCGGGAATAACTACGAGCAGTACTTC. It specifies CSARAVGVGFVGNNYEQYF. J is TRBJ2-7 and V is TRBV20-1; D is tentatively TRBD1 or TRBD2 (5 bases each). The germline V and J ends were trimmed by 1 base and 3 bases, with 28 bases remaining between them. Germline CDR1 and CDR2: DFQATT and SNEGSKA (reference sequence). The CDR3 covers 19 residues.

This chain uses TRBV28 with TRBJ2-2, with D perhaps matching TRBD1 (5 bases). CDR1 is MDHEN, CDR2 SYDVKM, per germline. V dropped 5 bases and J dropped 0 bases, with 10 bases sitting between them. CDR3 length: 15 amino acids. CDR3 loop: CASSIPTANTGELFF. The CDR3 coding sequence is TGTGCCAGCAGTATACCGACAGCGAACACCGGGGAGCTGTTTTTT.

The chain uses TRBV6-1 and TRBJ2-3; tentative D call: TRBD2 (5 bases). V was pared by 10 bases and J by 5 bases, with 16 bases between. Germline CDR1 MNHNS, CDR2 SASEGT. The CDR3 runs to 13 residues. The CDR3 loop reads CATGSGLRDTQYF. CDR3 nucleotide sequence: TGTGCCACCGGGTCGGGGTTGAGAGATACGCAGTATTTT.

This chain uses TRBV28 with TRBJ1-5; the D gene is possibly TRBD1 (5 bases). The CDR3 is 17 residues long. Trimming stripped 6 bases from V and 0 bases from J, with 18 bases between. Germline CDR1 and CDR2: MDHEN and SYDVKM. CDR3 protein: CASRPVTGGNSNQPQHF. The CDR3 DNA follows: TGTGCCAGCAGACCCGTTACAGGAGGAAATAGCAATCAGCCCCAGCATTTT.

This chain uses TRBV11-3 with TRBJ2-2; D perhaps matches TRBD1 (6 bases). Germline assignment: CDR1 SGHNT and CDR2 YENEEA. The CDR3 length is 16 residues. With 1 base removed from V and 3 bases from J, the gap between germline ends came to 12 bases. CDR3 loop: CASSLGQGTYTGELFF. CDR3 coding DNA: TGTGCCAGCAGCTTAGGGCAGGGGACCTACACCGGGGAGCTGTTTTTT.

This clonotype was seen a handful of times. The rearrangement links TRBV20-1 to TRBJ1-1, with 8 bases matching TRBD1. The V and J ends lost 4 bases and 1 base, in that order; junction bases with no gene match: 2. The CDR3 length is 13 residues. The germline V gene encodes CDR1 DFQATT and CDR2 SNEGSKA (reference sequence). The CDR3 here is CSAKTGGNTEAFF. CDR3 sequence (DNA): TGCAGTGCTAAAACAGGGGGGAACACTGAAGCTTTCTTT.

The V and J genes are TRBV4-2 and TRBJ1-1; D might be TRBD1 (5 bases). Looked up from germline, CDR1 is LGHNA and CDR2 is YNFKEQ. V was trimmed by 6 bases and J by 3 bases, leaving 11 bases between them. The CDR3 is 13 amino acids. The CDR3 is CASRPGGDTEAFF. The CDR3 DNA is TGTGCCAGCAGACCCGGAGGGGACACTGAAGCTTTCTTT.

This clonotype was seen more than once but under ten times. The rearrangement uses TRBV6-1 and TRBJ2-2; TRBD2 aligns across 12 bases. Trimming at V came to 8 bases and at J to 3 bases, leaving 4 bases not matched to a gene. The CDR3 covers 15 residues. CDR1 is MNHNS and CDR2 is SASEGT in the germline V gene. This CDR3 is CASGGLAGYTGELFF. As DNA, the CDR3 is TGTGCCAGCGGAGGACTAGCGGGGTACACCGGGGAGCTGTTTTTT.

The rearrangement uses TRBV27 and TRBJ2-3; D unresolved. V gave up 7 bases and J gave up 1 base, with 15 bases separating them. The CDR3 runs to 15 residues. Per germline, CDR1 MNHEY and CDR2 SMNVEV (reference sequence). CDR3 sequence: CASKRADSGTDTQYF. For the CDR3, the DNA is TGTGCCAGCAAAAGGGCCGACTCCGGCACAGATACGCAGTATTTT.